This entry lists 28 T cell receptor beta chains sequenced from one sample in a study of blood T cells in healthy people across ages (dated by TCRdb to between 2015 and 2016). The library was obtained by 5' RACE. Sequencing instrument: Illumina HiSeq 2500. A second roughly 7 to 11 cycle PCR used a sample-barcoded 5' primer and a J-beta primer mix. TCRdb trimmed public reads at Q25 via fastp, called clones via MiXCR and kept in-frame beta chains. Every distinct CDR3 protein forms one entry, paired with its most common genes and DNA. The table for this sample lists about 640,000 distinct CDR3 sequences; 25% to 35% of them were counted only once. The top ten clonotypes cover about a sixth of the sample. The specimen was blood. The receptors were sampled from a woman aged 80 or over in good health.

V gene TRBV11-2 combines with J gene TRBJ2-3, with 9 bases that match TRBD1. Looked up from germline, CDR1 is SGHAT and CDR2 is FQNNGV. Losses at the gene ends were 5 bases for V and 3 bases for J; bases not matched to a gene: 9. This CDR3 has 16 residues. CDR3 DNA sequence: TGTGCCAGCAGCCATTGGGGGACAGGGCCTACAGATACGCAGTATTTT. Translated, it gives CASSHWGTGPTDTQYF.

This sequence joins TRBV7-7 and TRBJ1-1; D possibly corresponds to TRBD1 (5 bases). Germline CDR1 is SSHAT and CDR2 is FNYEAQ (reference sequence). The CDR3 totals 18 residues. V was cut by 3 bases and J by 5 bases, with 25 bases left in between. The CDR3 coding sequence is TGTGCCAGCAGCTTGAGCCCTCAAATCCGGGGCCGAAGGACTGAAGCTTTCTTT. Translation gives CASSLSPQIRGRRTEAFF.

This clonotype was seen repeatedly, ten times or more. The V call is TRBV5-1, the J call TRBJ1-4; 9 bases map to TRBD1. Trimming took 1 base from V and 8 from J; bases not matched to a gene: 3. Germline assignment: CDR1 SGHRS and CDR2 YFSETQ. The CDR3 is made up of 14 amino acids. The CDR3 nucleotides read TGCGCCAGCAGCTTGACAGGGGGCCGGGAAAAACTGTTTTTT. Translation: CASSLTGGREKLFF. Variable domain in full (rest from reference TRBV5-1 and TRBJ1-4): KAGVTQTPRYLIKTRGQQVTLSCSPISGHRSVSWYQQTPGQGLQFLFEYFSETQRNKGNFPGRFSGRQFSNSRSEMNVSTLELGDSALYLCASSLTGGREKLFFGSGTQLSVL.

Comment on this clonotype: The germline gene is not matched at one end of the junction; a read error may be the cause. The chain is built from TRBV3-1 and TRBJ2-3, with D unclear. This CDR3 contains 13 residues. Germline values: CDR1 LGHDT, CDR2 YNNKEL (reference sequence). Here the CDR3 DNA reads TGTACCAGCAGCCGGGCCGACACAGATACGCAGTATTTT. Encoded protein: CTSSRADTDTQYF.

There are many counts of this clonotype. The chain combines TRBV5-1 with TRBJ1-1; D perhaps matches TRBD1 (5 bases). CDR1 is SGHRS and CDR2 is YFSETQ in the germline V gene. The V end lost 5 bases, the J end lost 7 bases, and 21 bases lay between the germline ends. The CDR3 totals 15 residues. This CDR3 reads CASRPTDSRTHEAFF. DNA for the CDR3: TGCGCCAGCAGGCCGACAGATTCTCGGACGCATGAAGCTTTCTTT.

Many counts were recorded for this clonotype. This chain links TRBV29-1 with TRBJ1-2; D may be TRBD1 (5 bases). V was trimmed by 3 bases and J by 3 bases, leaving 17 bases between them. This CDR3 spans 15 amino acids. Germline V gives CDR1 SQVTM, CDR2 ANQGSEA. CDR3 loop: CSVDGSVGTHYGYTF. In nucleotides, the CDR3 is TGCAGCGTTGATGGTAGTGTAGGGACCCACTATGGCTACACCTTC.

This clonotype was recorded many times. The genes are TRBV20-1 and TRBJ1-2, with 9 bases that match TRBD1. In germline, CDR1 is DFQATT, CDR2 SNEGSKA (reference sequence). CDR3 length: 14 residues. With 1 base clipped from V and 7 bases from J, the junction kept 7 bases outside the gene matches. For the CDR3, the DNA is TGCAGTGCTAGAGCTGATGACAGGGGGGTTGGCTACACCTTC. Residues: CSARADDRGVGYTF.

This clonotype occurred many times. The chain employs TRBV7-9 and TRBJ2-1; D gene ambiguous. V dropped 10 bases and J dropped 6 bases, with 7 bases sitting between them. Looked up from germline, CDR1 is SEHNR and CDR2 is FQNEAQ (reference sequence). The CDR3 is 10 amino acids. CDR3 coding DNA: TGTGCCATCGACCTCAATGAGCAGTTCTTC. It is translated as CAIDLNEQFF.

In regard to this clonotype: With a much larger clone just one base away, this may be a read error. This chain joins TRBV4-3 and TRBJ2-1; 12 positions agree with TRBD2. The J call may be faulty, since TRBJ2-7 better matches the DNA end. The V gene's germline CDR1 is LGHNA and CDR2 YSLEER. This CDR3 region has 16 residues. CDR3 sequence: CASSQPSGGAYNEQYF. The DNA for the CDR3 is TGCGCCAGCAGCCAACCTAGCGGGGGGGCCTACAATGAGCAGTACTTC.

This clonotype was recorded many times. The chain couples TRBV20-1 to TRBJ1-2, with D possibly TRBD1 on 5 matching bases. Germline V gene data show CDR1 as DFQATT and CDR2 as SNEGSKA (reference sequence). Trimming left V 1 base short and J 7 bases short, with 7 bases between. The CDR3 is made up of 11 amino acids. The CDR3 DNA reads TGCAGTGCTAGAGGACAGACTGGCTACACCTTC. It is translated as CSARGQTGYTF.

The chain has TRBV20-1 and TRBJ2-7; D call uncertain. CDR3 length equals 13 residues. V gave up 0 bases and J gave up 3 bases, with 9 bases separating them. Germline assignment: CDR1 DFQATT and CDR2 SNEGSKA (reference sequence). Here the CDR3 DNA reads TGCAGTGCTAGAGAGACCAGTATCTACGAGCAGTACTTC. Its translation is CSARETSIYEQYF.

In this sample, this clonotype turned up a few times. An end of the junction does not agree with germline; a read error may underlie this. The V gene is TRBV18, the J gene TRBJ1-4; D uncertain. The germline V gene encodes CDR1 KGHSH and CDR2 LQKENI. The CDR3 consists of 15 residues. The CDR3 sequence is CASSPRSGSREKRFF. CDR3 DNA: TGTGCCAGCTCACCAAGGTCGGGGAGTCGCGAAAAACGGTTTTTT.

This clonotype was observed many times. The V call is TRBV5-5, the J call TRBJ1-1; D possibly corresponds to TRBD1 (6 bases). The CDR3 contains 14 residues. Germline-derived CDR1 and CDR2 are SGHKS and YYEKEE (reference sequence). The germline V and J ends were trimmed by 0 bases and 2 bases, with 8 bases remaining between them. The CDR3 sequence: CASSLDRANTEAFF. In DNA, the CDR3 is TGTGCCAGCAGCTTGGACAGGGCCAACACTGAAGCTTTCTTT.

This clonotype was counted many times. This rearrangement joins TRBV9 to TRBJ2-5; 10 nucleotides align to TRBD1. The CDR3 spans 14 residues. The V segment lost 4 bases and the J segment 5 bases; nucleotides outside the gene matches: 5. Germline V CDR1 and CDR2: SGDLS, YYNGEE. CDR3 amino acids: CASSTPGQGETQYF. Written as DNA, the CDR3 is TGTGCCAGCAGCACACCGGGACAGGGGGAGACCCAGTACTTC.

About this clonotype itself: Just one base apart from a much larger clone, this may be a read error. V gene TRBV6-5 combines with J gene TRBJ1-5; D is perhaps TRBD1 (6 bases). The CDR3 extends over 19 amino acids. Germline CDR1 and CDR2: MNHEY and SVGAGI. This chain's CDR3 is CVSSYSQGLEAGGNQPQHF. CDR3 DNA: TGTGTCAGCAGTTACTCACAAGGATTGGAGGCAGGGGGCAATCAGCCCCAGCATTTT.

The CDR3 nucleotides read TGTGCCAGCAGCCTCCAGCCCACAGATACGCAGTATTTT. The encoded protein is CASSLQPTDTQYF. The V call is TRBV7-2, the J call TRBJ2-3, with D unclear. There are 13 residues in the CDR3. Looked up from germline, CDR1 is SGHTA and CDR2 is FQGNSA. With 5 bases removed from V and 2 bases from J, the gap between germline ends came to 8 bases.

In this sample, this clonotype turned up many times. CDR3 nucleotide sequence: TGCAGTGCTCCCGGGGCCTACGAGCAGTACTTC. Translating it yields CSAPGAYEQYF. The chain couples TRBV20-1 to TRBJ2-7; maybe TRBD2 (5 bases). V was pared by 5 bases and J by 2 bases, with 7 bases between. The germline gives CDR1 DFQATT, CDR2 SNEGSKA (reference sequence). CDR3 length: 11 residues.

This clonotype was counted at least ten times. The gene calls are TRBV20-1 and TRBJ2-7; D might be TRBD2 (6 bases). CDR1 is DFQATT, CDR2 SNEGSKA, per germline (reference sequence). CDR3 length: 12 amino acids. CDR3 sequence reads: CSSGTYGGEQYF. The DNA of the CDR3 is TGCAGCTCGGGCACCTACGGGGGCGAGCAGTACTTC.

In the case of this clonotype: A much bigger clone sits one base away, suggesting this may be a read error. The chain carries TRBV5-6 and TRBJ2-1, with TRBD2 identical over 7 bases. This CDR3 is built from 16 residues. V lost 3 bases, J lost 10 bases, and 16 bases stayed unmatched. Germline loops: CDR1 SGHDT, CDR2 YYEEEE. The CDR3 here is CASSWVDGGTPGEQFF. DNA for the CDR3: TGTGCCAGCAGCTGGGTCGACGGGGGGACCCCAGGGGAGCAGTTCTTC.

This chain connects TRBV7-9 to TRBJ2-4; 9 bases align to TRBD2. The J call could be wrong; TRBJ2-7 is a better fit for the DNA end. This CDR3 has 18 amino acids. The germline V gene has CDR1 SEHNR and CDR2 FQNEAQ (reference sequence). For the CDR3, the DNA is TGTGCCAGCAAGTGTCCTAGCGGGACGCTTTTAGGGGGCTACGAGCAGTACTTC. Amino acid sequence: CASKCPSGTLLGGYEQYF.

This clonotype showed up just a few times. V gene TRBV7-2 combines with J gene TRBJ1-5; 8 bases agree with TRBD1. CDR1 and CDR2 from the germline V gene are SGHTA and FQGNSA. This CDR3 comprises 17 residues. The junction had 7 bases not matched to a gene; V was cut back by 1 base and J by 2 bases. The CDR3 loop reads CASSLGAGGPGNQPQHF. DNA for the CDR3: TGTGCCAGCAGCTTAGGGGCAGGGGGCCCGGGCAATCAGCCCCAGCATTTT.

A remark on this clonotype: Just one base apart from a much larger clone, this may be a read error. The V call is TRBV12-3 or TRBV12-4, the J call TRBJ2-6; D not certain. There are 16 residues in the CDR3. In DNA form, the CDR3 reads TGTGCCAGCAGTCCCCCCGGTATTGCTGGGACCAACGTCCTGACTTTC. It yields the protein CASSPPGIAGTNVLTF.

This clonotype occurred a few times. The chain uses TRBV15 and TRBJ2-3; 9 bases align to TRBD1. The germline CDR1 and CDR2 sequences are LNHNV and YYDKDF (reference sequence). The CDR3 runs 16 residues. The junction had 3 bases not matched to a gene; V was cut back by 1 base and J by 1 base. The CDR3 spells CATSRGQGVGTDTQYF. The CDR3, as DNA: TGTGCCACCAGCAGAGGACAGGGGGTGGGCACAGATACGCAGTATTTT.

This clonotype was recorded at least ten times. This chain uses TRBV7-9 with TRBJ1-5; D unresolved. CDR1 SEHNR and CDR2 FQNEAQ come from the germline V gene (reference sequence). The ends were cut back, 5 bases at V and 8 bases at J, with 19 bases in the middle. The CDR3 is 15 amino acids. CDR3 protein: CASSPNLNGREPQHF. DNA for the CDR3: TGTGCCAGCAGCCCTAATTTAAACGGTAGAGAGCCCCAGCATTTT.

Concerning this clonotype: The junction does not match germline at one end; this may be a read error. The chain joins TRBV11-2 to TRBJ2-1; TRBD1 matches 9 bases. CDR3 size: 15 residues. Germline CDR1 and CDR2: SGHAT and FQNNGV. The CDR3 is CASSLAGTGINGQFF. In nucleotides, the CDR3 is TGTGCCAGCAGCTTAGCAGGGACAGGGATCAATGGGCAGTTCTTC.

On this clonotype: A read error is possible here, since a much larger clone lies one base away. V and J are TRBV20-1 and TRBJ2-1, with 7 bases fitting TRBD2. The germline V gene encodes CDR1 DFQATT and CDR2 SNEGSKA (reference sequence). The CDR3 spans 13 residues. The chain's CDR3 is CSATIRDYNEQFF. The DNA of the CDR3 is TGCAGTGCTACCATCCGGGACTACAACGAGCAGTTCTTC.

In regard to this clonotype: Possible read error: a much larger clone is one base away. The chain has TRBV28 and TRBJ1-2, with TRBD1 as a possible D gene (6 bases). V lost 5 bases to trimming and J lost 4 bases, with 17 bases between them. The germline V gene encodes CDR1 MDHEN and CDR2 SYDVKM. The CDR3 contains 15 residues. CDR3 DNA: TGTGCCAGCAGTCCAGGAAGGGGGACTCTCTATGGCTACACCTTC. As protein: CASSPGRGTLYGYTF.

The rearrangement links TRBV11-2 to TRBJ2-7; D might be TRBD1 or TRBD2, each matching 5 bases. In germline, CDR1 is SGHAT, CDR2 FQNNGV. CDR3 length equals 16 residues. V was cut by 8 bases and J by 7 bases, with 27 bases left in between. This CDR3 is CASLYGVGVSHNEQYF. The CDR3 DNA sequence: TGTGCCAGCCTCTATGGGGTGGGGGTCTCCCACAATGAGCAGTACTTC.